The T cell receptor beta chain described here comes from a study of blood T cell repertoires in COVID-19 (dated by TCRdb to 2020 to 2021). General notes on the study: Samples covering the acute and convalescent phases of COVID-19 were provided by collaborators in the United States, Italy and Spain. The material from the prospective study consisted of cDNA or gDNA derived from T cells, B-cell-depleted T cells, or PBMCs. Subjects who had been exposed to COVID-19, were actively infected with it, or had recovered from it provided the deeply sampled blood TCRbeta repertoires that made up the dataset. The repertoires were released in a freely available public database intended as a resource for research on the immune response to SARS-CoV-2. Samples were obtained from the ongoing ImmuneRACE study (first 160 participants) and from 1,000 to 1,500 subjects provided by 6 global collaborators. Nearly every sample came with metadata listing a de-identified subject ID, COVID-19 status, age in years and sex. Where available, HLA class I and class II types were obtained from metadata supplied by the sample provider rather than from assay-based typing.

Enrolling through a virtual design, the prospective study's participants ranged in age from about 18 to 89 years and lived across 24 United States geographic areas. To assign participants to cohorts, the prospective study relied on clinical history that participants themselves reported in a screening survey and a study questionnaire. Recovered participants in ImmuneRACE Cohort 3 were defined by two consecutive negative NP/OP PCR tests, clearance by a healthcare professional, or resolution of symptoms. In the prospective study, mobile phlebotomists collected whole blood, serum and a nasopharyngeal or oropharyngeal swab from each participant. Prospective study participants could optionally give additional blood draws and questionnaires over an approximately two-month period. Before DNA extraction, blood samples from the prospective study were shipped at room temperature or frozen. The CDR3 goes from the cysteine to the valine over 13 residues. Only CDR3 DNA remains: 39 bases, in frame from the first base. Trimming removed 5 bases from V and 7 bases from J; the gene matches leave 7 bases unexplained. CDR1 MNHEY and CDR2 SVGAGI were looked up in the germline V gene.

TCRbeta CDR3 regions were amplified from genomic DNA using the immunoSEQ Assay, a bias-controlled multiplex PCR. Regarding the original processing steps: Nucleated cell counts per sample were estimated from amplification of reference gene primers within the assay. Sequence reads were collapsed and filtered to measure the absolute abundance of every unique TCRbeta CDR3 rearrangement. For each sample, productive Simpson clonality was calculated as the square root of Simpson's diversity index across productive rearrangements. The table comes from immuneACCESS by way of TCRdb, which keeps in-frame sequences with V and J called. Part of the clones is missing from these tables; in studies checked, under half for an unresolved V gene and the rest for unknown reasons. That table gives V, J and clone size, and the DNA gave D and trimming. The table for this sample lists approximately 210,000 clones; approximately 85% of them were counted only once. The ten biggest clones cover about 10% of the sample.

About this clone itself: The antigen it recognizes is unknown. The sample holds no much larger clone one base away, and base qualities are not on file.

Broad study findings and their caveats: The amount of clinical and demographic metadata varied by source and participant and was provided uncurated.

The TCR was taken from a middle-aged man who had recovered from COVID-19. Sequencing was done on a sample of PBMCs or T cells enriched from blood (not recorded which). The rearranged segments are TRBV6-5 and TRBJ2-7, with TRBD1 identical over 8 junction bases. The CDR3 region reads CASSPDRGFEQYV. The DNA sequence reads TGTGCCAGCAGTCCCGACAGGGGTTTTGAGCAGTACGTC.